This TCR beta chain comes out of a study of cytomegalovirus exposure and HLA in healthy donors. Study-wide results and caveats: Within a later analysis, the majority of CMV-associated TCR beta chains appeared HLA-restricted.

CDR3 size: 19 residues. V was trimmed by 1 base and J by 3 bases, leaving 22 bases between them. Per the germline V gene, CDR1 is MGHRA and CDR2 is YSYEKL. The PCR used 60 Vbeta and 13 Jbeta primers. The table came from immunoSEQ multiplex PCR; TCRdb's copy has only in-frame clones and leaves some out. Here the sample spans more than 150,000 clones, roughly four fifths being singletons. Details on this clone: Its antigen is still unknown.

The sequencing sample was made of PBMCs. This chain joins TRBV4-1 and TRBJ1-5; possible D gene TRBD1, 5 bases. The receptor was derived from a man aged 50-59 years in good health and CMV-seronegative. The CDR3 nucleotides are TGCGCCAGCAGCCAAGGGGGCAGTATGGGGGGAAAGATCAATCAGCCCCAGCATTTT. Translating it yields CASSQGGSMGGKINQPQHF.